These 27 T cell receptor beta chains were all obtained from the same sample, sequenced in a study of blood T cells in healthy people across ages. PCR was performed a second time for about 6 to 12 cycles using a sample-barcoded 5' primer and a J-beta primer mix. Each CDR3 protein gets one entry after TCRdb re-called the 5' RACE reads with MiXCR. The sample includes about 400,000 distinct CDR3 sequences, 45% to 65% of them seen just once. The sequenced sample consisted of blood. The receptors were sampled from a man aged 55 to 70 in good health.

This clonotype was picked up a small number of times. The gene calls are TRBV29-1 and TRBJ2-5; TRBD2 might be the D (6 bases). This CDR3 has 12 residues. V was pared by 6 bases and J by 3 bases, with 11 bases between. The germline CDR1 and CDR2 sequences are SQVTM and ANQGSEA. CDR3 sequence (DNA): TGCAGCGTACGGCGGGGCGAAGAGACCCAGTACTTC. This gives the protein CSVRRGEETQYF.

The chain is built from TRBV9 and TRBJ2-3; maybe TRBD1 (5 bases). V lost 2 bases and J lost 0, with 10 bases in between. Per the germline V gene, CDR1 is SGDLS and CDR2 is YYNGEE. The CDR3 has 15 amino acids. CDR3 sequence: CASSVADSSTDTQYF. CDR3 sequence (DNA): TGTGCCAGCAGCGTGGCCGACAGTAGCACAGATACGCAGTATTTT.

V is TRBV20-1 and J is TRBJ2-1, with D perhaps TRBD2 (6 bases). The CDR3 length is 12 residues. The germline V and J ends were trimmed by 6 bases and 14 bases, with 20 bases remaining between them. CDR1 is DFQATT, CDR2 SNEGSKA, per germline (reference sequence). The CDR3 DNA reads as TGCAGTGCCATACCCCGGGACTCAGGGAAGTTCTTC. Its translation is CSAIPRDSGKFF.

This clonotype was seen repeatedly, ten times or more. The chain recombines TRBV7-2 with TRBJ2-3, with TRBD2 matching 8 bases. The CDR3 spans 18 residues. The junction had 13 bases not matched to a gene; V was cut back by 3 bases and J by 2 bases. Germline V gives CDR1 SGHTA, CDR2 FQGNSA. CDR3 residues: CASSLSPGGLAVTDTQYF. The CDR3 DNA sequence: TGTGCCAGCAGCTTGAGCCCGGGGGGGCTAGCGGTCACAGATACGCAGTATTTT.

The chain employs TRBV11-2 and TRBJ2-1; maybe TRBD2 (5 bases). Deletions cut 1 base from V and 13 bases from J, with 20 bases between. Per germline, CDR1 SGHAT and CDR2 FQNNGV. The CDR3 loop spans 15 amino acids. The CDR3, as DNA: TGTGCCAGCAGCTTAGTTGTGCAGCCTGGGGAGACCCAGTTCTTC. As protein: CASSLVVQPGETQFF.

In this sample, this clonotype turned up once. The chain employs TRBV7-2 and TRBJ2-5; the D gene is possibly TRBD1 (7 bases). The V gene lost 7 bases and the J gene lost 1 base, with 16 bases spanning the gap. Germline CDR1 SGHTA, CDR2 FQGNSA. There are 15 residues in the CDR3. The CDR3 sequence: CASTRQGGRQETQYF. CDR3 coding DNA: TGTGCCAGCACCAGACAGGGAGGTCGCCAAGAGACCCAGTACTTC.

This CDR3 reads CSARGTSGGWETQYF. As DNA, the CDR3 is TGCAGTGCTAGAGGGACTAGCGGGGGGTGGGAGACCCAGTACTTC. The genes are TRBV20-1 and TRBJ2-5; TRBD2 matches at 14 bases. In germline, CDR1 is DFQATT, CDR2 SNEGSKA (reference sequence). The CDR3 spans 15 residues. Unmatched junction bases numbered 3, after V lost 1 base and J lost 5 bases.

This clonotype came up a few times. The CDR3 region has the DNA TGCGCCAGCAGCTTGGAGGGACACCCCAACTATGGCTACACCTTC. The encoded protein is CASSLEGHPNYGYTF. The V call is TRBV5-1, the J call TRBJ1-2, with D possibly matching TRBD1 (6 bases). CDR1 and CDR2 (germline): SGHRS, YFSETQ. The CDR3 is 15 amino acids. Trimming pared 0 bases from V and 2 bases from J, leaving 11 bases between.

The chain employs TRBV5-1 and TRBJ1-6; TRBD1 aligns across 7 bases. V shed 3 bases, J shed 3 bases, and the junction held 12 bases outside the gene matches. This CDR3 contains 18 residues. Looked up from germline, CDR1 is SGHRS and CDR2 is YFSETQ. CDR3 loop: CASSYPPGTAYYNSPLHF. The CDR3 DNA sequence: TGCGCCAGCAGCTACCCACCCGGGACAGCATACTATAATTCACCCCTCCACTTT.

The sample holds a few counts of this clonotype. The rearrangement links TRBV7-3 to TRBJ1-2, with 8 nucleotides matching TRBD1. The V gene's germline CDR1 is SGHTA and CDR2 FQGTGA. The CDR3 consists of 14 residues. V shed 2 bases, J shed 7 bases, and the junction held 6 bases outside the gene matches. The CDR3 loop reads CASSLRQGAGGYTF. CDR3 in DNA: TGTGCCAGCAGCTTACGCCAGGGGGCAGGTGGCTACACCTTC.

The CDR3 region is CTSSQDTYEQYF. CDR3 coding DNA: TGTACCAGCTCCCAGGACACCTACGAGCAGTACTTC. The chain recombines TRBV7-2 with TRBJ2-5; possibly TRBD1 for D (5 bases). The DNA end is a closer match to TRBJ2-7, so the J assignment may be wrong. The length of the CDR3 is 12 residues. CDR1 and CDR2 from the germline V gene are SGHTA and FQGNSA.

This clonotype was counted once. The J gene is TRBJ2-5, the V gene TRBV2; D remains unclear. The CDR3 covers 14 residues. Trimming cost V 3 bases and J 2 bases, with 10 bases left between them. The germline V gene encodes CDR1 SNHLY and CDR2 FYNNEI. In nucleotides, the CDR3 is TGTGCCAGCAGTGATCTCAGATATCAAGAGACCCAGTACTTC. Its protein product is CASSDLRYQETQYF.

The J gene is TRBJ2-7, the V gene TRBV3-1, with 10 nucleotides matching TRBD2. The J call may be in error: the DNA end matches TRBJ2-5 better. There are 16 residues in the CDR3. Germline CDR1 LGHDT, CDR2 YNNKEL (reference sequence). Here the CDR3 DNA reads TGTGCCAGCAGCCAACGGACTAGCGGAGGTAGGGAGACCCAGTACTTC. Its translation is CASSQRTSGGRETQYF.

J is TRBJ2-1 and V is TRBV29-1, with D perhaps TRBD2 (6 bases). Deletions cut 5 bases from V and 6 bases from J, with 14 bases between. There are 13 residues in the CDR3. Germline V gene sequence: CDR1 SQVTM, CDR2 ANQGSEA. As DNA, the CDR3 is TGCAGCGTTCCACGAACGACTAGCAATGAGCAGTTCTTC. Translation: CSVPRTTSNEQFF.

This clonotype was detected only a few times. The gene calls are TRBV5-1 and TRBJ1-2; 9 bases align to TRBD1. V shed 0 bases and J 6 bases; nucleotides not matched to a gene: 6. The CDR3 runs 15 residues. The germline V gene encodes CDR1 SGHRS and CDR2 YFSETQ. The CDR3 region is CASSLVGQGQNGYTF. The DNA for the CDR3 is TGCGCCAGCAGCTTGGTGGGACAGGGACAAAATGGCTACACCTTC.

About this clonotype itself: With a much larger clone just one base away, this may be a read error. J is TRBJ2-1 and V is TRBV7-8; D not certain. This CDR3 has 11 residues. The germline CDR1 and CDR2 sequences are SGHVS and FQNEAQ. The CDR3 nucleotides read TGTGCCAGCAGCCCTGGCAATGAGCGGTTCTTC. This translates into CASSPGNERFF.

V usage is TRBV18 and J usage is TRBJ2-5; unclear D gene. Germline-derived CDR1 and CDR2 are KGHSH and LQKENI. The CDR3 loop spans 13 amino acids. V was clipped by 8 bases and J by 11 bases, with 21 bases between them. The CDR3 DNA sequence: TGTGCCAGCCCTGGGTTAGGGCGTAATGAGCAGTACTTC. It yields the protein CASPGLGRNEQYF.

The chain couples TRBV2 to TRBJ2-7; D gene uncertain. Germline CDR1 and CDR2: SNHLY and FYNNEI. Trimming cost V 4 bases and J 5 bases, with 21 bases left between them. The CDR3 extends over 16 amino acids. CDR3 nucleotides: TGTGCCAGCAGTGCGAACAGTCTCCCTTCTATCGACGAGCAGTACTTC. This encodes CASSANSLPSIDEQYF.

The chain joins TRBV27 to TRBJ2-1; no clear D gene. The CDR3 runs 17 residues. Trimming cost V 3 bases and J 0 bases, with 15 bases left between them. Germline loops: CDR1 MNHEY, CDR2 SMNVEV (reference sequence). The CDR3 loop reads CASSFRQAASSYNEQFF. CDR3 sequence (DNA): TGTGCCAGCAGTTTCCGCCAGGCGGCGAGCTCCTACAATGAGCAGTTCTTC.

This clonotype was observed a few times. The J gene is TRBJ2-5, the V gene TRBV20-1; D is undetermined. This CDR3 region has 13 residues. V was pared by 6 bases and J by 1 base, with 12 bases between. Germline V gene sequence: CDR1 DFQATT, CDR2 SNEGSKA (reference sequence). The CDR3, as DNA: TGCAGTGCCCACAAGAACCTCCAAGAGACCCAGTACTTC. Amino acids: CSAHKNLQETQYF.

V and J are TRBV2 and TRBJ2-1; D remains ambiguous. The length of the CDR3 is 10 residues. Germline V gives CDR1 SNHLY, CDR2 FYNNEI. Trimming shortened V by 7 bases and J by 6 bases, and 4 bases separated the two germline ends. The CDR3 sequence: CASMGNEQFF. The CDR3 bases are TGTGCCAGCATGGGCAATGAGCAGTTCTTC.

This clonotype was observed a handful of times. The chain recombines TRBV7-2 with TRBJ2-7, with a possible D match to TRBD1 (6 bases). This CDR3 has 16 amino acids. The V end lost 1 base, the J end lost 7 bases, and 20 bases lay between the germline ends. In germline, CDR1 is SGHTA, CDR2 FQGNSA. CDR3 nucleotides: TGTGCCAGCAGCTTAGAGGGCAGGGGATGGTACAATGAGCAGTACTTC. It specifies CASSLEGRGWYNEQYF.

This clonotype was counted a few times. This rearrangement joins TRBV4-3 to TRBJ1-4, with 7 bases fitting TRBD1. J lost 5 bases, V lost 4 bases, and 7 bases had no gene match. CDR3 length equals 15 residues. Germline CDR1 and CDR2: LGHNA and YSLEER. The CDR3 nucleotides are TGCGCCAGCAGCCCCCGGGACAGAGTCAATGAAAAACTGTTTTTT. Its translation: CASSPRDRVNEKLFF.

V gene TRBV3-1 combines with J gene TRBJ1-6, with TRBD1 as a possible D gene (6 bases). The germline V and J ends were trimmed by 6 bases and 3 bases, with 12 bases remaining between them. This CDR3 contains 15 residues. Germline V gives CDR1 LGHDT, CDR2 YNNKEL (reference sequence). The CDR3 DNA is TGTGCCAGCAGGATAAACAGGGACTATAATTCACCCCTCCACTTT. Translating gives CASRINRDYNSPLHF.

The rearrangement links TRBV18 to TRBJ2-3; possibly TRBD1 for D (6 bases). Between the trimmed V and J ends, which lost 0 bases and 11 bases, there was a span of 18 bases. Germline CDR1 KGHSH, CDR2 LQKENI. The CDR3 is made up of 15 amino acids. The CDR3 DNA follows: TGTGCCAGCTCACCACCCGTCGGAAACAGGGCTCTGCAGTATTTT. Its protein is CASSPPVGNRALQYF.

This sequence joins TRBV6-1 and TRBJ2-1, with 12 bases that match TRBD2. There are 16 residues in the CDR3. The germline V gene has CDR1 MNHNS and CDR2 SASEGT. V trimming: 4 bases; J trimming: 8 bases; junction bases outside the gene matches: 9. The CDR3 DNA reads TGTGCCAGCAGTGCGTTGACTAGCGGGGGTCAGGATGAGCAGTTCTTC. This sequence encodes CASSALTSGGQDEQFF.

This clonotype appeared many times. This chain joins TRBV24-1 and TRBJ1-2, with unresolved D. CDR3 size: 15 residues. Per germline, CDR1 KGHDR and CDR2 SFDVKD. Trimming removed 5 bases at V and 7 bases at J, with 19 bases between. CDR3 protein: CATSASGEGEAGYTF. The CDR3 DNA sequence: TGTGCCACCAGTGCCTCCGGGGAGGGCGAGGCTGGCTACACCTTC.